These 27 T cell receptor beta chains share one sample of origin, sequenced in a study of cytomegalovirus exposure and HLA in healthy donors. PCR employed 60 Vbeta and 13 Jbeta primers. Generated by immunoSEQ multiplex PCR, the TCRdb table keeps only in-frame clones and is missing some. Found here are 95,000 to 150,000 clones, about 80% of them singletons; the top ten hold 3% to 4%. Sequencing was carried out using PBMCs. Receptors were obtained from a woman in her forties or fifties in good health and CMV-seronegative.

In nucleotides, the CDR3 is TGCGCCAGCAGCTGGCGGGAGGGCCGCGAGCAGTACTTC. Its translation is CASSWREGREQYF. The genes are TRBV4-1 and TRBJ2-7; 9 bases agree with TRBD2. The CDR3 covers 13 residues. Germline V gene lookup returns CDR1 MGHRA and CDR2 YSYEKL. V lost 5 bases and J lost 6; bases outside the gene matches: 5.

This clone was seen only a few times. The J gene is TRBJ1-2, the V gene TRBV7-2; tentatively, D is TRBD1 (5 bases). V lost 1 base and J 4 bases, leaving 7 bases between the germline ends. This CDR3 region has 13 residues. The germline CDR1 and CDR2 sequences are SGHTA and FQGNSA. For the CDR3, the DNA is TGTGCCAGCAGCTTAGGGGGCACCTATGGCTACACCTTC. It encodes CASSLGGTYGYTF.

The chain links TRBV27 to TRBJ2-5; TRBD2 matches at 12 bases. Germline loops: CDR1 MNHEY, CDR2 SMNVEV (reference sequence). CDR3 length: 16 amino acids. V dropped 5 bases and J dropped 4; count of bases not matched to a gene: 8. CDR3 DNA: TGTGCCAGCAGTCCGGAGACTAGCGGGAGCCCAGAGACCCAGTACTTC. This codes for CASSPETSGSPETQYF.

This clone was recorded once. The V and J genes are TRBV28 and TRBJ2-6, with TRBD1 matching 7 bases. Trimming at V came to 3 bases and at J to 0 bases, leaving 5 bases not matched to a gene. Germline V gene lookup returns CDR1 MDHEN and CDR2 SYDVKM. CDR3 length: 17 amino acids. The CDR3 protein is CASSLRTGSSGANVLTF. In DNA, the CDR3 is TGTGCCAGCAGTTTGAGGACAGGCTCCTCTGGGGCCAACGTCCTGACTTTC.

The chain joins TRBV28 to TRBJ2-7, with 7 bases lining up with TRBD2. The trim removed 7 bases at V and 5 bases at J, leaving 8 bases unmatched. The CDR3 contains 13 residues. From germline, CDR1 is MDHEN and CDR2 SYDVKM. The CDR3 DNA reads as TGTGCCAGCATTTTCCTCGGGGGGAACGAGCAGTACTTC. Its protein product is CASIFLGGNEQYF. Together with reference TRBV28 and TRBJ2-7, the CDR3 gives the full variable domain: DVKVTQSSRYLVKRTGEKVFLECVQDMDHENMFWYRQDPGLGLRLIYFSYDVKMKEKGDIPEGYSVSREKKERFSLILESASTNQTSMYLCASIFLGGNEQYFGPGTRLTVT.

The chain couples TRBV5-1 to TRBJ2-3, with 8 bases aligning to TRBD1. With 5 bases clipped from V and 3 bases from J, the junction kept 8 bases outside the gene matches. CDR1 is SGHRS, CDR2 YFSETQ, per germline. This CDR3 spans 15 amino acids. CDR3 protein: CASSLQGARTDTQYF. As DNA, the CDR3 is TGCGCCAGCAGTCTCCAGGGGGCTCGAACAGATACGCAGTATTTT. Together with reference TRBV5-1 and TRBJ2-3, the CDR3 gives the full variable domain: KAGVTQTPRYLIKTRGQQVTLSCSPISGHRSVSWYQQTPGQGLQFLFEYFSETQRNKGNFPGRFSGRQFSNSRSEMNVSTLELGDSALYLCASSLQGARTDTQYFGPGTRLTVL.

The chain carries TRBV7-6 and TRBJ2-1; 8 bases align to TRBD2. CDR3 length equals 15 residues. From germline, CDR1 is SGHVS and CDR2 FNYEAQ. V shed 5 bases and J 2 bases; nucleotides not matched to a gene: 5. This CDR3 reads CASSIGLAPYNEQFF. For the CDR3, the DNA is TGTGCCAGCAGCATCGGACTAGCCCCCTACAATGAGCAGTTCTTC.

J is TRBJ1-1 and V is TRBV5-1; TRBD1 aligns across 10 bases. The CDR3 consists of 15 residues. Looked up from germline, CDR1 is SGHRS and CDR2 is YFSETQ. V shed 4 bases, J shed 5 bases, and the junction held 8 bases outside the gene matches. The CDR3 loop is CASSQPGQGRTEAFF. The CDR3 coding sequence is TGCGCCAGCAGCCAACCGGGACAGGGGAGAACTGAAGCTTTCTTT. Based on the CDR3 plus reference TRBV5-1 and TRBJ1-1, the full variable domain is KAGVTQTPRYLIKTRGQQVTLSCSPISGHRSVSWYQQTPGQGLQFLFEYFSETQRNKGNFPGRFSGRQFSNSRSEMNVSTLELGDSALYLCASSQPGQGRTEAFFGQGTRLTVV.

This chain links TRBV4-1 with TRBJ2-3; the match to TRBD1 covers 10 bases. Losses at the gene ends were 10 bases for V and 1 base for J; bases not matched to a gene: 5. The CDR3 consists of 14 residues. Germline V lookup: CDR1 MGHRA, CDR2 YSYEKL. Here the CDR3 DNA reads TGCGCCACCTCGGACAGGGGGGGCACAGATACGCAGTATTTT. Translating gives CATSDRGGTDTQYF.

This chain joins TRBV14 and TRBJ2-1; tentative D call: TRBD1 (6 bases). V was trimmed by 0 bases and J by 8 bases, leaving 20 bases between them. CDR1 SGHDN and CDR2 FVKESK come from the germline V gene. The CDR3 contains 17 residues. The CDR3 loop is CASSQDHGQSRVDEQFF. In nucleotides, the CDR3 is TGTGCCAGCAGCCAAGATCATGGACAGAGTAGGGTCGATGAGCAGTTCTTC.

The chain couples TRBV9 to TRBJ2-4, with D possibly being TRBD2 (5 bases). CDR1 and CDR2 from the germline V gene are SGDLS and YYNGEE. This CDR3 has 16 residues. V lost 3 bases and J lost 1, with 14 bases in between. The CDR3 loop is CASSGFGVSAKNIQYF. CDR3 coding DNA: TGTGCCAGCAGCGGATTCGGGGTTTCGGCCAAAAACATTCAGTACTTC.

This chain links TRBV5-1 with TRBJ2-1; 12 nucleotides agree with TRBD1. CDR1 is SGHRS and CDR2 is YFSETQ in the germline V gene. The CDR3 is 16 residues long. With V trimmed by 2 bases and J by 5 bases, 5 bases remained unmatched. CDR3 sequence (DNA): TGCGCCAGCAGCTTTGGGGACAGGGGGCCTAACAATGAGCAGTTCTTC. Protein: CASSFGDRGPNNEQFF.

The gene calls are TRBV28 and TRBJ1-2; possibly TRBD1 for D (5 bases). Trimming stripped 7 bases from V and 3 bases from J, with 12 bases between. The CDR3 runs to 13 residues. Germline-derived CDR1 and CDR2 are MDHEN and SYDVKM. The CDR3 DNA follows: TGTGCCAGCACCATGGGGGGGGACTATGGCTACACCTTC. Translated, it gives CASTMGGDYGYTF.

The gene calls are TRBV21-1 and TRBJ1-3. TRBV21-1 is flagged as a pseudogene. The length of the CDR3 is 14 residues. CDR3: CASSTAPTVNTIYF. The CDR3, as DNA: TGTGCCAGCAGCACAGCCCCTACCGTAAACACCATATATTTT.

The V call is TRBV28, the J call TRBJ2-2; D remains unclear. Trimming removed 7 bases at V and 0 bases at J, with 6 bases between. The CDR3 is 13 residues long. Per the germline V gene, CDR1 is MDHEN and CDR2 is SYDVKM. CDR3 nucleotides: TGTGCCAGCATCAGGACGAACACCGGGGAGCTGTTTTTT. Protein: CASIRTNTGELFF.

The CDR3 coding sequence is TGTGCCAGCAGGGACGACAGGGGGCGCACAGATACGCAGTATTTT. It yields the protein CASRDDRGRTDTQYF. The chain joins TRBV2 to TRBJ2-3; 10 bases are a match to TRBD1. Germline lookup yields CDR1 SNHLY and CDR2 FYNNEI. V was clipped by 6 bases and J by 1 base; unmatched bases: 4. CDR3 length: 15 residues.

This clone was counted between two and nine times. The chain carries TRBV5-6 and TRBJ1-1; 8 nucleotides match TRBD1. V trimming: 4 bases; J trimming: 3 bases; junction bases outside the gene matches: 8. The CDR3 spans 15 residues. Germline V CDR1 and CDR2: SGHDT, YYEEEE. The CDR3 reads CASSRTGGAHTEAFF. In DNA form, the CDR3 reads TGTGCCAGCAGCAGAACAGGGGGTGCTCACACTGAAGCTTTCTTT.

The V and J genes are TRBV28 and TRBJ1-2; 7 bases align to TRBD1. Germline V gene sequence: CDR1 MDHEN, CDR2 SYDVKM. The CDR3 length is 16 residues. J lost 2 bases, V lost 6 bases, and 12 bases had no gene match. Here the CDR3 DNA reads TGTGCCAGCAGCGCCTCCGGGACAGTAATAAACTATGGCTACACCTTC. It encodes CASSASGTVINYGYTF.

The rearrangement links TRBV14 to TRBJ1-2; unclear D gene. CDR3 length equals 13 residues. Looked up from germline, CDR1 is SGHDN and CDR2 is FVKESK. The V gene lost 0 bases and the J gene lost 8 bases, with 10 bases spanning the gap. As DNA, the CDR3 is TGTGCCAGCAGCCAAGATCTAGCGGGCGGCTACACCTTC. Its translation is CASSQDLAGGYTF.

As for this clone: Compared with germline, one end of the junction differs, possibly owing to a read error. The chain is built from TRBV7-9 and TRBJ1-3; 12 bases agree with TRBD1. The CDR3 consists of 15 residues. The germline V gene has CDR1 SEHNR and CDR2 FQNEAQ (reference sequence). CDR3 in DNA: TGTTCCAGCAGCAGGGACAGGGGGCTCGGAAACACCATATATTTT. Protein product: CSSSRDRGLGNTIYF.

Of note for this clone: The junction does not match germline at one end; this may be a read error. The chain has TRBV7-9 and TRBJ2-7; the D gene is possibly TRBD2 (5 bases). Germline assignment: CDR1 SEHNR and CDR2 FQNEAQ (reference sequence). This CDR3 comprises 14 residues. CDR3 bases: TGTTCCAGCAGCTTAGCGTCTACGGTAAACGAGCAGTACTTC. Amino acids: CSSSLASTVNEQYF.

V usage is TRBV7-9 and J usage is TRBJ2-4, with TRBD2 as a possible D gene (6 bases). The CDR3 length is 17 residues. Per the germline V gene, CDR1 is SEHNR and CDR2 is FQNEAQ (reference sequence). V was pared by 2 bases and J by 0 bases, with 14 bases between. The CDR3 DNA sequence: TGTGCCAGCAGCTTACCCGGGAAGGAGGGAGCCAAAAACATTCAGTACTTC. The encoded protein is CASSLPGKEGAKNIQYF.

The CDR3 region is CASSLAGAGETQYF. DNA of the CDR3: TGTGCCAGCAGCTTAGCGGGAGCGGGTGAGACCCAGTACTTC. The chain has TRBV5-4 and TRBJ2-5; 8 bases line up with TRBD2. J lost 5 bases, V lost 2 bases, and 5 bases had no gene match. The CDR3 extends over 14 amino acids. Germline V gene lookup returns CDR1 SGHNT and CDR2 YYREEE (reference sequence). Complete variable domain (other parts from reference TRBV5-4 and TRBJ2-5): ETGVTQSPTHLIKTRGQQVTLRCSSQSGHNTVSWYQQALGQGPQFIFQYYREEENGRGNFPPRFSGLQFPNYSSELNVNALELDDSALYLCASSLAGAGETQYFGPGTRLLVL.

The rearrangement uses TRBV5-1 and TRBJ2-1, with 9 positions matching TRBD2. CDR3 length: 16 residues. Germline CDR1 SGHRS, CDR2 YFSETQ. Unmatched junction bases numbered 3, after V lost 0 bases and J lost 2 bases. The CDR3 protein is CASSLDVAGAYNEQFF. In DNA form, the CDR3 reads TGCGCCAGCAGCTTGGATGTAGCGGGGGCCTACAATGAGCAGTTCTTC.

This chain connects TRBV6-6 to TRBJ2-3, with a possible D match to TRBD1 (5 bases). Germline loops: CDR1 MNHNY, CDR2 SVGAGI (reference sequence). The CDR3 has 15 amino acids. V lost 2 bases and J 3 bases, leaving 12 bases between the germline ends. CDR3 in amino acids: CASSYIGVSTDTQYF. In DNA form, the CDR3 reads TGTGCCAGCAGTTACATAGGGGTTAGTACAGATACGCAGTATTTT.

This clone was seen a handful of times. The CDR3 bases are TGTGCCAGCAGTTCACAGGGGTCAGGCACAGATACGCAGTATTTT. This codes for CASSSQGSGTDTQYF. V gene TRBV28 combines with J gene TRBJ2-3, with 7 bases that match TRBD1. CDR3 length: 15 residues. J gave up 1 base and V 4 bases, and 5 bases lay outside the gene matches. CDR1 and CDR2 (germline): MDHEN, SYDVKM.

The chain combines TRBV30 with TRBJ2-7; D is unresolved. This CDR3 contains 13 residues. The germline V gene encodes CDR1 GTSNPN and CDR2 SVGIG (reference sequence). V dropped 4 bases and J dropped 2 bases, with 12 bases sitting between them. The CDR3 region has the DNA TGTGCCTGGAACGGCGGCCTAGCCTACGAGCAGTACTTC. Its translation is CAWNGGLAYEQYF.